Given below is one T cell receptor beta chain in context. As yet, its antigen is unknown. Each of the donors was a healthy bone marrow donor. This sample was included in a study of cytomegalovirus exposure and HLA in healthy donors. Study-wide results and limits: Other equally common chains were less clonally expanded than HLA-associated TCR beta chains, a later analysis showed.

V gave up 6 bases and J gave up 0 bases, with 12 bases separating them. The CDR3 is 15 residues long. Germline V CDR1 and CDR2: MNHEY, SVGAGI. PCR involved 60 Vbeta and 13 Jbeta primers. Sequencing used immunoSEQ multiplex PCR; TCRdb keeps in-frame clones, though not all of them. The sample records 35,000 to 45,000 clones, approximately 55% being singletons. The clonotype was recovered from a human donor in good health. The chain employs TRBV6-5 and TRBJ1-3; D uncertain. The sample comprised PBMCs. The DNA of the CDR3 is TGTGCCAGCAGGACTAGGGAGTACTCTGGAAACACCATATATTTT. It codes for CASRTREYSGNTIYF.